This T cell receptor (beta chain) was captured by sequencing in a study of T cell responses to AZD1222 COVID-19 vaccine. This table comes from immunoSEQ multiplex PCR, and its TCRdb copy is limited to in-frame clones, with some not included. The sample carries more than 75,000 clones, around 89% recorded once. CDR1 SGDLS and CDR2 YYNGEE come from the germline V gene. Trimming took 4 bases from V and 4 from J; bases not matched to a gene: 5. This CDR3 has 14 amino acids. The J gene is TRBJ2-1, the V gene TRBV9; 7 bases match TRBD2. This clonotype was sampled from an adult in good health. The source was peripheral blood, collected on day 0 of AZD1222 vaccination. This CDR3 is CASSPRDYYNEQFF. Written as DNA, the CDR3 is TGTGCCAGCAGCCCCCGGGACTATTACAATGAGCAGTTCTTC.